This passage covers 5 T cell receptor beta chains from one sample sequenced in a study of blood T cells in healthy people across ages. Next came a second PCR, run for about 7 to 11 cycles, which used a sample-barcoded 5' primer along with a J-beta primer mix. Each CDR3 protein is one row after TCRdb ran MiXCR on the 5' RACE reads. The profile shows some 890,000 distinct CDR3 sequences, under 35% of them singletons. Separately, the same data were catalogued under a study of T cells of mothers and their children.

Specimen: blood. The receptors originated from a middle-aged woman in good health.

This clonotype showed up just a few times. The chain combines TRBV5-1 with TRBJ2-3; D may match TRBD1 or TRBD2 (5 bases each). The germline gives CDR1 SGHRS, CDR2 YFSETQ. The CDR3 has 16 amino acids. Trimming shortened V by 0 bases and J by 3 bases, and 14 bases separated the two germline ends. The CDR3: CASSLATNRRTDTQYF. CDR3 DNA sequence: TGCGCCAGCAGCTTGGCCACGAACAGGAGGACAGATACGCAGTATTTT. Supplemented by reference TRBV5-1 and TRBJ2-3, the full variable domain reads KAGVTQTPRYLIKTRGQQVTLSCSPISGHRSVSWYQQTPGQGLQFLFEYFSETQRNKGNFPGRFSGRQFSNSRSEMNVSTLELGDSALYLCASSLATNRRTDTQYFGPGTRLTVL.

The chain has TRBV25-1 and TRBJ2-4, with TRBD2 matching over 7 bases. This CDR3 contains 17 residues. Germline values: CDR1 MGHDK, CDR2 SYGVNS. V shed 0 bases, J shed 13 bases, and the junction held 18 bases outside the gene matches. For the CDR3, the DNA is TGTGCCAGCAGTGAATATGGCGGGCTAGCGGAGTACAATGAGCAGTACTTC. Its protein product is CASSEYGGLAEYNEQYF.

This clonotype appeared a few times. This chain uses TRBV6-1 with TRBJ2-3; 13 bases map to TRBD2. Germline values: CDR1 MNHNS, CDR2 SASEGT. V was pared by 6 bases and J by 1 base, with 10 bases of the junction left unmatched. The CDR3 is made up of 18 amino acids. The CDR3 region has the DNA TGTGCCAGCAGGTCCACTAGCGGGGGGGCCTTGGGCACAGATACGCAGTATTTT. It specifies CASRSTSGGALGTDTQYF.

To note about this clonotype: Sequence at one end of the junction differs from germline and may be a read error. The CDR3 loop is CVISGGTGDHEQYF. CDR3 nucleotide sequence: TGTGTCATCAGTGGGGGGACAGGGGATCACGAGCAGTACTTC. The chain is built from TRBV10-3 and TRBJ2-7; 10 bases match TRBD1. The germline gives CDR1 ENHRY, CDR2 SYGVKD. CDR3 length: 14 residues.

The rearrangement joins TRBV4-2 to TRBJ2-5, with TRBD1 matching over 10 bases. V trimming: 6 bases; J trimming: 3 bases; junction bases outside the gene matches: 4. The V gene's germline CDR1 is LGHNA and CDR2 YNFKEQ. The CDR3 sequence is 14 residues long. The CDR3 nucleotides read TGTGCCAGCAGGCTTGGACAGGGGGAAGAGACCCAGTACTTC. The encoded protein is CASRLGQGEETQYF.